This note documents a single TCR beta chain sequence. Data came from immunoSEQ multiplex PCR; TCRdb stores just in-frame clones and leaves some out. This sample has about 100,000 clones, with approximately 88% found just once. The data were taken from a study of blood T cell repertoires in COVID-19. CDR3 length equals 16 residues. Germline V gene lookup returns CDR1 SGHKS and CDR2 YYEKEE (reference sequence). The V and J ends lost 4 bases and 0 bases respectively, with 14 bases between them. The source material was peripheral blood. The chain uses TRBV5-5 and TRBJ1-3; maybe TRBD1 (6 bases). This receptor was taken from a man aged 35-49 years with active or convalescent COVID-19. The CDR3 loop is CASSRRGGGSGNTIYF. The CDR3, as DNA: TGTGCCAGCAGCCGCCGGGGGGGCGGCTCTGGAAACACCATATATTTT. The whole variable domain, filled in from reference TRBV5-5 and TRBJ1-3, reads DAGVTQSPTHLIKTRGQQVTLRCSPISGHKSVSWYQQVLGQGPQFIFQYYEKEERGRGNFPDRFSARQFPNYSSELNVNALLLGDSALYLCASSRRGGGSGNTIYFGEGSWLTVV.